This TCR beta chain was observed in a study of blood T cell repertoires in COVID-19. About the study: Collection of acute and convalescent COVID-19 samples took place in the United States, Italy and Spain. From T cells, B-cell-depleted T cells, or PBMCs came the material, which was cDNA or gDNA.

The V end was cut by 8 bases, the J end by 8 bases, with 18 bases between. This CDR3 has 13 amino acids. Germline CDR1 reads MNHEY; CDR2 reads SMNVEV (reference sequence). Note on this clone: This sample includes further DNA sequences coding for the same CDR3.

Individuals drawn from around 24 US areas were about 18 to 95 years old. Donors in Cohort 3 who had recovered were those with two negative PCRs, healthcare professional clearance, or resolution of their symptoms. Sequenced by immunoSEQ multiplex PCR; TCRdb stores in-frame clones only, minus some. The sample consists of some 500,000 clones, around nine tenths of them appearing once. Material: PBMCs or T cells enriched from blood (not recorded which). The TCR was taken from a middle-aged woman who had recovered from COVID-19. The chain carries TRBV27 and TRBJ1-2; TRBD1 might be the D (6 bases). The CDR3 DNA reads as TGTGCCAGCTCCCTGGGACAACTTGGCGGCTACACCTTC. Translating gives CASSLGQLGGYTF.